A selection of T cell receptor beta chains follows, all from one sample in a study of cytomegalovirus exposure and HLA in healthy donors. Assay used: immunoSEQ multiplex PCR; TCRdb lists only in-frame clones, some missing. The table records roughly 84,000 clones, approximately 91% of them present only once. The sample comprised PBMCs. The origin of the receptors is a man aged 30 to 39 in good health and CMV-seronegative. The CDR3 runs from the conserved cysteine through the conserved F or W. D genes are given only for firm matches. The listing skips clone size in some rows; elsewhere it reads once, few, many or a size class.

D: -; V: TRBV7-9; size: -; J: TRBJ1-3; DNA: TGTGCCAGCAGCTGGACAGTTGATTTAAACACCATATATTTT; CDR3: CASSWTVDLNTIYF
D: -; V: TRBV13; size: -; J: TRBJ2-3; DNA: TGTGCCAGCTCAGCCGCGGGCACAGATACGCAGTATTTT; CDR3: CASSAAGTDTQYF
D: -; V: TRBV28; size: -; J: TRBJ2-2; DNA: TGTGCCAGCAGTTTCGTCGTCGGACTGGCGAACACCGGGGAGCTGTTTTTT; CDR3: CASSFVVGLANTGELFF
D: TRBD1; V: TRBV27; size: -; J: TRBJ1-2; DNA: TGTGCCAGCAGTATCCGACAGGGGCTACCCTATGGCTACACCTTC; CDR3: CASSIRQGLPYGYTF
D: TRBD1; V: TRBV5-1; size: -; J: TRBJ1-2; DNA: TGCGCCAGCAGCGGGACAGCAGTTAACTATGGCTACACCTTC; CDR3: CASSGTAVNYGYTF
D: -; V: TRBV19; size: -; J: TRBJ2-7; DNA: TGTGCCAGTCGATCTACCGGGACAATCGAGCAGTACTTC; CDR3: CASRSTGTIEQYF
D: TRBD1; V: TRBV5-4; size: -; J: TRBJ2-7; DNA: TGTGCCAGCAGCTTGGGGCAGGGGGCTCCCTACGAGCAGTACTTC; CDR3: CASSLGQGAPYEQYF
D: -; V: TRBV7-5; size: -; J: TRBJ1-1; DNA: TGTGCCAGAAGCTCAGTTTTGGTTTACTGGGAGCACACTGAAGCTTTCTTT; CDR3: CARSSVLVYWEHTEAFF
D: TRBD2; V: TRBV10-3; size: once; J: TRBJ2-3; DNA: TGTGCCATCAATGCGGGAGGCGGATTGGGAGACACAGATACGCAGTATTTT; CDR3: CAINAGGGLGDTDTQYF
D: -; V: TRBV7-6; size: -; J: TRBJ2-7; DNA: TGTGCCAGCAGCCCAACAGGGTTCTCCGAGCAGTACTTC; CDR3: CASSPTGFSEQYF
D: -; V: TRBV5-1; size: -; J: TRBJ2-7; DNA: TGCGCCAGCAGCTTGGACGCGCAAAACTCCTACGAGCAGTACTTC; CDR3: CASSLDAQNSYEQYF
D: -; V: TRBV28; size: once; J: TRBJ1-4; DNA: TGTGCCAGCAGTCCTCCGGGTCGAGACGAAAAACTGTTTTTT; CDR3: CASSPPGRDEKLFF
D: TRBD2; V: TRBV10-1; size: -; J: TRBJ2-1; DNA: TGCGCCAGCAGTGCCGGACTAGCGGGAAATGAGCAGTTCTTC; CDR3: CASSAGLAGNEQFF
D: TRBD2; V: TRBV27; size: many; J: TRBJ2-1; DNA: TGTGCCAGCAGTTCCTGGACTAGCGCCTACAATGAGCAGTTCTTC; CDR3: CASSSWTSAYNEQFF
D: -; V: TRBV7-6; size: -; J: TRBJ2-1; DNA: TGTGCCAGCAGCTTAAGGGAACAAACAGGGGAGCAGTTCTTC; CDR3: CASSLREQTGEQFF
D: TRBD1; V: TRBV7-6; size: -; J: TRBJ1-4; DNA: TGTGCCAGCAGCCCGGGGACAGACAATGAAAAACTGTTTTTT; CDR3: CASSPGTDNEKLFF
D: -; V: TRBV7-9; size: -; J: TRBJ1-3; DNA: TGTGCCAGCAGCCCGACTATCGTAAACACCATATATTTT; CDR3: CASSPTIVNTIYF
D: TRBD1; V: TRBV28; size: -; J: TRBJ1-2; DNA: TGTGCCAGCAGTTTGGTTGGACAGGGGGCTCGTGGCTACACCTTC; CDR3: CASSLVGQGARGYTF
D: -; V: TRBV4-1; size: -; J: TRBJ2-5; DNA: TGCGCCAGCAGCCACCGGAGCGGGTCTGAGACCCAGTACTTC; CDR3: CASSHRSGSETQYF
D: -; V: TRBV7-6; size: -; J: TRBJ2-7; DNA: TGTGCCAGCAGCTCCACCCTAGGCGCCGAGCAGTACTTC; CDR3: CASSSTLGAEQYF
D: -; V: TRBV9; size: once; J: TRBJ2-3; DNA: TGTGCCAGCAGCTCCACGACAGCTACAGATACGCAGTATTTT; CDR3: CASSSTTATDTQYF
D: TRBD1; V: TRBV7-8; size: once; J: TRBJ1-2; DNA: TGTGCCAGCAGCTACCAGACAGGGGACTATGGCTACACCTTC; CDR3: CASSYQTGDYGYTF
D: TRBD2; V: TRBV11-2; size: -; J: TRBJ2-7; DNA: TGTGCCAGCAGCCCCCGTCGGGGGGCCTACGAGCAGTACTTC; CDR3: CASSPRRGAYEQYF
D: TRBD1; V: TRBV7-9; size: -; J: TRBJ1-4; DNA: TGTGCCAGCAGCCCGACAGGGTTTAATGAAAAACTGTTTTTT; CDR3: CASSPTGFNEKLFF
D: -; V: TRBV2; size: -; J: TRBJ2-7; DNA: TGTGCCAGCAGTGAAACCAGGTACTACGAGCAGTACTTC; CDR3: CASSETRYYEQYF
D: TRBD1; V: TRBV28; size: -; J: TRBJ1-2; DNA: TGTGCCAGCAGTTTATGGTCCCAGGGGGCAGATGGCTACACCTTC; CDR3: CASSLWSQGADGYTF
D: TRBD1; V: TRBV2; size: -; J: TRBJ2-2; DNA: TGTGCCACCCAGGGGGAAACCGGGGAGCTGTTTTTT; CDR3: CATQGETGELFF
D: -; V: TRBV28; size: -; J: TRBJ2-1; DNA: TGTGCCAGCAGTCCTAGTGCCTCCTACAATGAGCAGTTCTTC; CDR3: CASSPSASYNEQFF
D: -; V: TRBV29-1; size: -; J: TRBJ1-1; DNA: TGCACCACAGGGAGCATTGTGGGTACTGAAGCTTTCTTT; CDR3: CTTGSIVGTEAFF
D: -; V: TRBV5-1; size: -; J: TRBJ2-5; DNA: TGCGCCAGCAGCTCAGGGATTCAGTCTAGCGCCGAGACCCAGTACTTC; CDR3: CASSSGIQSSAETQYF